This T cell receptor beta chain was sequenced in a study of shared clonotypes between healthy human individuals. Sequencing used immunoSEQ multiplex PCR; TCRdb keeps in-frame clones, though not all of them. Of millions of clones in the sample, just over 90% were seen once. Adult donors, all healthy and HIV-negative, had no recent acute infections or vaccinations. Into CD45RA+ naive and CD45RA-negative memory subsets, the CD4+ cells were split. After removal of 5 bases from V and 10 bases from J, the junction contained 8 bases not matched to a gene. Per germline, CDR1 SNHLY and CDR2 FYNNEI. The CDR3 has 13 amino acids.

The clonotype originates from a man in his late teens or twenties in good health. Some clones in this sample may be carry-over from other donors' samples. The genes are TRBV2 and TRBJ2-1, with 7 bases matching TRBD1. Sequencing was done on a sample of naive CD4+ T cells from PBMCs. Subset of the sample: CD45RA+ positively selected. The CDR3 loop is CASSHGDRREQFF. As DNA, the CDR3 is TGTGCCAGCAGTCACGGGGACAGAAGAGAGCAGTTCTTC.